These 5 T cell receptor beta chains were all obtained from the same sample, sequenced in a study of cytomegalovirus exposure and HLA in healthy donors. PCR amplification relied on 60 Vbeta primers (plus 13 Jbeta primers). Using immunoSEQ multiplex PCR, the repertoire was profiled, and TCRdb retains in-frame clones only, with some absent. Found here are around 99,000 clones, approximately 57% of them singletons; the top ten hold approximately 6%. Sequences were obtained from PBMCs. These TCRs come from a woman aged 25 to 39 in good health and CMV-seronegative.

V and J are TRBV5-1 and TRBJ2-7; tentative D call: TRBD2 (6 bases). Looked up from germline, CDR1 is SGHRS and CDR2 is YFSETQ. The germline V and J ends were trimmed by 2 bases and 5 bases, with 26 bases remaining between them. CDR3 length: 18 amino acids. This CDR3 is CASSLSPGERVFRHEQYF. The CDR3 region has the DNA TGCGCCAGCAGCTTATCACCGGGGGAACGGGTCTTCAGGCACGAGCAGTACTTC.

The count of this clone is one. An end of the junction does not agree with germline; a read error may underlie this. This chain connects TRBV29-1 to TRBJ1-2; perhaps TRBD1 as D (5 bases). This CDR3 contains 10 residues. Germline assignment: CDR1 SQVTM and CDR2 ANQGSEA. CDR3 bases: TGCAGCGTTGAAGGGGGCAGGGTAACTTTC. Its protein product is CSVEGGRVTF.

The V and J genes are TRBV5-1 and TRBJ2-4; 12 nucleotides match TRBD1. V lost 6 bases and J lost 8; bases outside the gene matches: 12. CDR1 is SGHRS, CDR2 YFSETQ, per germline. The CDR3 covers 16 residues. CDR3: CASKLWGQGANDIQYF. The DNA of the CDR3 is TGCGCCAGCAAGCTATGGGGACAGGGGGCTAATGACATTCAGTACTTC.

The chain links TRBV5-5 to TRBJ2-1, with no clear D. The CDR3 length is 15 residues. CDR1 and CDR2 from the germline V gene are SGHKS and YYEKEE (reference sequence). Trimming took 2 bases from V and 0 from J, leaving 9 bases between them. The CDR3 reads CASSFADLSYNEQFF. The CDR3 coding sequence is TGTGCCAGCAGCTTTGCGGATCTCTCCTACAATGAGCAGTTCTTC.

CDR3 amino acids: CAWNKRYYNEQFF. The CDR3 bases are TGTGCCTGGAACAAGCGGTACTACAATGAGCAGTTCTTC. The chain is built from TRBV30 and TRBJ2-1; a weak D match, TRBD2 (5 bases). V lost 4 bases, J lost 3 bases, and 10 bases lay in between. Germline-derived CDR1 and CDR2 are GTSNPN and SVGIG (reference sequence). The CDR3 contains 13 residues.